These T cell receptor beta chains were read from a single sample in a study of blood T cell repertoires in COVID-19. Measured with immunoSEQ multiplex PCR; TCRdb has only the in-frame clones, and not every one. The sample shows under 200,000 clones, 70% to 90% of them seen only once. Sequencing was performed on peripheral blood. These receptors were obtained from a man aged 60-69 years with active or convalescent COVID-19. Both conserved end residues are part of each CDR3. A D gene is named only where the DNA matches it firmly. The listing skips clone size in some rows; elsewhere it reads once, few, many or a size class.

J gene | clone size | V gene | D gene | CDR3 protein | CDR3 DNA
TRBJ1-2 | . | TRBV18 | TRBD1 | CASSPPGGSYGYTF | TGTGCCAGCTCACCGCCAGGGGGAAGCTATGGCTACACCTTC
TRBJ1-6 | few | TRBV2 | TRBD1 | CASSGQGISNSPLHF | TGTGCCAGCAGCGGACAGGGGATAAGTAATTCACCCCTCCACTTT
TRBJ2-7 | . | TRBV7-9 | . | CASSRDTYPYEQYF | TGTGCCAGCAGCCGGGACACTTACCCCTACGAGCAGTACTTC
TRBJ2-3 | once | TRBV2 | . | CASKFTASTDTQYF | TGTGCCAGCAAATTTACAGCTAGCACAGATACGCAGTATTTT
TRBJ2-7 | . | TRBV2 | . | CASSDPGTTF | TGTGCCAGCAGTGACCCAGGGACAACCTTC
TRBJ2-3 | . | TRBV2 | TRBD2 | CASSILAGSGTDTQYF | TGTGCCAGCAGTATCCTAGCGGGATCGGGCACAGATACGCAGTATTTT
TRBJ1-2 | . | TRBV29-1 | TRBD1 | CSVTGQEDYGYTF | TGCAGCGTCACGGGACAGGAGGACTATGGCTACACCTTC
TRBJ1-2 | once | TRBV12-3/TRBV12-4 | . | CASSIQGRDYTF | TGTGCCAGCAGTATTCAGGGGAGGGACTACACCTTC
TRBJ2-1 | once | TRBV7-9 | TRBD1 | CASSRQGAYEQFF | TGTGCCAGCAGCCGACAGGGGGCCTATGAGCAGTTCTTC
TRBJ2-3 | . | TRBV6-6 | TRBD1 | CASSQSGQGGTDTQYF | TGTGCCAGCAGTCAATCAGGACAGGGGGGGACAGATACGCAGTATTTT
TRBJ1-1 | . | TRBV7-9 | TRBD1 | CASSLQGSTEAFF | TGTGCCAGCAGCCTACAGGGGAGCACTGAAGCTTTCTTT
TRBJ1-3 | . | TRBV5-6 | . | CASSLGGVSGNTIYF | TGTGCCAGCAGCTTGGGCGGAGTCTCTGGAAACACCATATATTTT
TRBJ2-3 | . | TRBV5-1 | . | CASSFLGEGGTDTQYF | TGCGCCAGCAGCTTCCTCGGGGAGGGGGGCACAGATACGCAGTATTTT
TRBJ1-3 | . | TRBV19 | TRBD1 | CATGNRGNTIYF | TGTGCCACCGGAAACAGGGGCAACACCATATATTTT
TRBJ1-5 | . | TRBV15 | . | CATSPGEGDQPQHF | TGTGCCACCAGTCCGGGGGAGGGGGATCAGCCCCAGCATTTT
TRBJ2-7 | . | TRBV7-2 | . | CASSPRTGGAYPYF | TGTGCCAGCAGCCCCAGGACGGGGGGCGCTTATCCGTACTTC
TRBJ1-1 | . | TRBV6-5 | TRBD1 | CASSKYQGARTEAFF | TGTGCCAGCAGTAAATACCAGGGGGCGAGGACTGAAGCTTTCTTT
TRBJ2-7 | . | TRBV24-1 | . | CATSDRGYEQYF | TGTGCCACCAGTGACCGCGGATACGAGCAGTACTTC
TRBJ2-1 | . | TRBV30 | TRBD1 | CAWRLRDRGSYNEQFF | TGTGCCTGGAGACTCCGGGACAGGGGCTCCTACAATGAGCAGTTCTTC
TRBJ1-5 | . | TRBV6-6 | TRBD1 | CASSRGGRTGLNQPQHF | TGTGCCAGCAGTCGTGGGGGGAGGACAGGCTTAAATCAGCCCCAGCATTTT
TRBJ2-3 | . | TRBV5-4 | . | CASSFPTSPDTQYF | TGTGCCAGCAGCTTCCCCACTAGCCCAGATACGCAGTATTTT
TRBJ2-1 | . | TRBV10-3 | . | CAISEVADNEQFF | TGTGCCATCAGTGAGGTGGCGGACAATGAGCAGTTCTTC
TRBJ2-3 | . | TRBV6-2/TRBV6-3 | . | CASSVRGDTQYF | TGTGCCAGCAGTGTTAGGGGAGATACGCAGTATTTT
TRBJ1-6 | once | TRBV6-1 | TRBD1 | CASSELGQGGSPLHF | TGTGCCAGCAGTGAACTCGGACAGGGGGGTTCACCCCTCCACTTT
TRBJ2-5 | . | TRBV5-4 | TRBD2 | CASSPSPGRGTTETQYF | TGTGCCAGCAGCCCCAGCCCGGGGAGGGGCACAACCGAGACCCAGTACTTC
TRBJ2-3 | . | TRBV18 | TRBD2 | CASSPRGTSDYTDTQYF | TGTGCCAGCTCACCAAGAGGCACTAGCGATTACACAGATACGCAGTATTTT
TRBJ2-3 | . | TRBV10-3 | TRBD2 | CASSGGANGDTQYF | TGTGCCTCCAGCGGGGGGGCCAACGGAGATACGCAGTATTTT
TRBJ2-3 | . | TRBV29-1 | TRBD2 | CSVEMSGGTDTQYF | TGCAGCGTTGAAATGAGCGGGGGCACAGATACGCAGTATTTT
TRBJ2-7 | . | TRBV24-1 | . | CATSDLISREQYF | TGTGCCACCAGTGATTTGATCTCCCGGGAGCAGTACTTC
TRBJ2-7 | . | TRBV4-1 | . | CASSQGGRGYDEQYF | TGCGCCAGCAGCCAAGGCGGCAGGGGATACGACGAGCAGTACTTC
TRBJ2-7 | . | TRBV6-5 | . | CASSLGGNEEQYF | TGTGCCAGCAGCCTTGGGGGGAATGAAGAGCAGTACTTC
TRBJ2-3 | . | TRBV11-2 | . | CASSLAPPTQYF | TGTGCCAGCAGCTTAGCTCCCCCCACGCAGTATTTT
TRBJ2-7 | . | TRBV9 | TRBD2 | CASSPFTGGFNEQYF | TGTGCCAGCAGCCCATTCACGGGAGGGTTCAACGAGCAGTACTTC
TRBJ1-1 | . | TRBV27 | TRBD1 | CASSFSDRLNTEAFF | TGTGCCAGCAGTTTTTCGGACAGGTTGAACACTGAAGCTTTCTTT
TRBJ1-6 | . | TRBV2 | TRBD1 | CASNGQGLGSPLHF | TGTGCCAGCAATGGACAGGGGTTGGGCTCACCCCTCCACTTT
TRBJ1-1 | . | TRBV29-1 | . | CSVEASGPGDVNTEAFF | TGCAGCGTTGAAGCCTCGGGGCCGGGGGACGTGAACACTGAAGCTTTCTTT
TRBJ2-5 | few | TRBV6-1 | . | CASSEENIQETQYF | TGTGCCAGCAGTGAAGAGAACATACAAGAGACCCAGTACTTC
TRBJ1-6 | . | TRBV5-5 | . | CASSLKRDNSPLHF | TGTGCCAGCAGCTTGAAGAGGGATAATTCACCCCTCCACTTT
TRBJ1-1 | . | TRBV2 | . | CASSLGGVTEAFF | TGTGCCAGCAGCCTCGGGGGGGTCACTGAAGCTTTCTTT
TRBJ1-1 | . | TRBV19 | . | CASSIPGETLNTEAFF | TGTGCCAGTAGTATCCCAGGGGAGACGCTAAACACTGAAGCTTTCTTT
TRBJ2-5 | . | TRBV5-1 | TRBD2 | CASSLFGGKETQYF | TGCGCCAGCAGCTTGTTCGGGGGGAAAGAGACCCAGTACTTC
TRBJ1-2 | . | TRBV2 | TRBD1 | CASKGQGKDGYTF | TGTGCCAGCAAAGGACAGGGGAAGGATGGCTACACCTTC
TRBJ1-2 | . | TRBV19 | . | CASRERGANYGYTF | TGTGCCAGTAGGGAGAGAGGAGCTAACTATGGCTACACCTTC
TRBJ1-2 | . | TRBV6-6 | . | CASSSGDHGYTF | TGTGCCAGCAGTTCAGGGGACCATGGCTACACCTTC
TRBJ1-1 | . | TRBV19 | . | CASSPRSGGGTEAFF | TGTGCCAGTAGTCCCCGGTCGGGGGGAGGTACTGAAGCTTTCTTT
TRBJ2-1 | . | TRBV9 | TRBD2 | CASSPGRVAGGSNEQFF | TGTGCCAGCAGCCCAGGGAGGGTAGCGGGGGGAAGCAATGAGCAGTTCTTC
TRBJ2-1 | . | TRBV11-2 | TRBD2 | CASSSSAGGYNEQFF | TGTGCCAGCAGCTCCTCAGCGGGGGGGTACAATGAGCAGTTCTTC
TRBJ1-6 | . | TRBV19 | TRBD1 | CASSIRPGQPLGSPLHF | TGTGCCAGTAGTATCAGGCCGGGACAGCCTTTGGGTTCACCCCTCCACTTT
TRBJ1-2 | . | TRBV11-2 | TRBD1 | CASTGTGGNYGYTF | TGTGCCAGCACCGGGACAGGGGGGAACTATGGCTACACCTTC
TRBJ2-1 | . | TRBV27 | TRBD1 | CATGQGPYNEQFF | TGTGCCACCGGACAGGGACCCTACAATGAGCAGTTCTTC
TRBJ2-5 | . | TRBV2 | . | CASALGTPQETQYF | TGTGCCAGCGCGCTAGGGACTCCGCAAGAGACCCAGTACTTC
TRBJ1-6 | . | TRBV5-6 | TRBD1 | CASSRIDRANSPLHF | TGTGCCAGCAGCCGCATTGACAGGGCTAATTCACCCCTCCACTTT
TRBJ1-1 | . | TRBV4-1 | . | CASSQDRVRAEAFF | TGCGCCAGCAGCCAAGACAGGGTCAGAGCTGAAGCTTTCTTT
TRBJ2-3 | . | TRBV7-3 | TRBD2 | CASSPGTSETDTQYF | TGTGCCAGCAGCCCCGGGACTAGCGAGACAGATACGCAGTATTTT